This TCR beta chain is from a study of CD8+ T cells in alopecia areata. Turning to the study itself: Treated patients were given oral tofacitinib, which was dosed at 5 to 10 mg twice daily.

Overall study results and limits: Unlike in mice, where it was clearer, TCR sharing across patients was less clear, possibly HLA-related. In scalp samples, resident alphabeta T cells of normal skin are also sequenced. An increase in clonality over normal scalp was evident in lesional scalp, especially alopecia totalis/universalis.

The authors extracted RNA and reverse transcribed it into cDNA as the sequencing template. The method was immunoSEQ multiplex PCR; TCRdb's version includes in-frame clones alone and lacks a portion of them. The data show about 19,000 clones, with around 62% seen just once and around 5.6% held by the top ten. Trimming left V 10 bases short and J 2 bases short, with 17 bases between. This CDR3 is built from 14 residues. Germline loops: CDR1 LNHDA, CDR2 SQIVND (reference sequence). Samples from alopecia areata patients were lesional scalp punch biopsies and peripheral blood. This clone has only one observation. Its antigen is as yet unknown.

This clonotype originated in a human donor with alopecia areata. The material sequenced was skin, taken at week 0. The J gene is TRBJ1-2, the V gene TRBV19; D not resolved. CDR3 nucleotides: TGTGCCACCGCGAGGCAGACCGGGAACTATGGCTACACCTTC. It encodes CATARQTGNYGYTF.